The rows below give T cell receptor beta chains drawn from one sample of a study of T cell changes during pregnancy in multiple sclerosis. Method: immunoSEQ multiplex PCR; TCRdb's copy keeps in-frame clones and lacks some. The sample carries around 50,000 clones, approximately 91% recorded once. The sequencing used CD4+ T cells from peripheral blood mononuclear cells, collected in the third trimester of pregnancy. The receptors shown here come from a female donor with multiple sclerosis, enrolled in a pregnancy study. Each CDR3 is given with its conserved first and last residue. D genes are given only for firm matches. The listing skips clone size in some rows; elsewhere it reads once, few, many or a size class.

d_call: TRBD1
v_call: TRBV27
j_call: TRBJ1-6
clone_size: .
cdr3_nt: TGTGCCAGCAGTTTCTCTGGGACAGGGAAGGAACCCCTCCACTTT
cdr3_aa: CASSFSGTGKEPLHF

d_call: .
v_call: TRBV7-9
j_call: TRBJ1-1
clone_size: .
cdr3_nt: TGTGCCAGCAGCCCGGAGGCTGAAGCTTTCTTT
cdr3_aa: CASSPEAEAFF

d_call: .
v_call: TRBV11-2
j_call: TRBJ1-5
clone_size: .
cdr3_nt: TGTGCCAGCAGTACCGGGACTCAACAGCCCCAGCATTTT
cdr3_aa: CASSTGTQQPQHF

d_call: TRBD2
v_call: TRBV11-2
j_call: TRBJ2-7
clone_size: .
cdr3_nt: TGTGCCAGCAGCTTAGCGAGCGGGGGATCCTACGAGCAGTACTTC
cdr3_aa: CASSLASGGSYEQYF

d_call: .
v_call: TRBV19
j_call: TRBJ2-5
clone_size: .
cdr3_nt: TGTGCCAGTTGTGAGACTTCGGCCGGGACCCAGTACTTC
cdr3_aa: CASCETSAGTQYF

d_call: TRBD1
v_call: TRBV27
j_call: TRBJ2-1
clone_size: .
cdr3_nt: TGTGCCAGCAGTTTCCGGGGACAGGGGTACAATGAGCAGTTCTTC
cdr3_aa: CASSFRGQGYNEQFF

d_call: .
v_call: TRBV7-7
j_call: TRBJ2-3
clone_size: .
cdr3_nt: TGTGCTCTCAGGGCTAGCACAGATACGCAGTATTTT
cdr3_aa: CALRASTDTQYF

d_call: TRBD1
v_call: TRBV2
j_call: TRBJ2-2
clone_size: .
cdr3_nt: TGTGCCAGCAGTGAACCCCCGTGGGGGACAGGGGTGGTCACCGGGGAGCTGTTTTTT
cdr3_aa: CASSEPPWGTGVVTGELFF

d_call: TRBD2
v_call: TRBV12-5
j_call: TRBJ2-5
clone_size: .
cdr3_nt: TGTGCTAGTGGTTTTAGCGGGGGGGCCACGGTAGAGACCCAGTACTTC
cdr3_aa: CASGFSGGATVETQYF

d_call: .
v_call: TRBV11-3
j_call: TRBJ2-1
clone_size: .
cdr3_nt: TGTGCCAGCAGCCCCAACCCGACAGCCGCCTTAAGGAACGAGCAGTTCTTC
cdr3_aa: CASSPNPTAALRNEQFF

d_call: .
v_call: TRBV9
j_call: TRBJ1-1
clone_size: .
cdr3_nt: TGTGCCAGCAGCGTAGATTGGGGGGGCGCAGGAACTGAAGCTTTCTTT
cdr3_aa: CASSVDWGGAGTEAFF

d_call: TRBD1
v_call: TRBV5-1
j_call: TRBJ2-1
clone_size: .
cdr3_nt: TGCGCCAGCACCTTGGGGACAGGGGACGATGAGCAGTTCTTC
cdr3_aa: CASTLGTGDDEQFF

d_call: .
v_call: TRBV30
j_call: TRBJ2-5
clone_size: .
cdr3_nt: TGTGCCTGGAGCGGGGGGCCTCAAGAGACCCAGTACTTC
cdr3_aa: CAWSGGPQETQYF

d_call: .
v_call: TRBV2
j_call: TRBJ1-3
clone_size: .
cdr3_nt: TGTGCCAGCGTCGAGGGATCTGGAAACACCATATATTTT
cdr3_aa: CASVEGSGNTIYF

d_call: TRBD1
v_call: TRBV2
j_call: TRBJ2-7
clone_size: .
cdr3_nt: TGTGCCAGCAGCGGGGACAGGGGGCACTACGAGCAGTACTTC
cdr3_aa: CASSGDRGHYEQYF

d_call: .
v_call: TRBV15
j_call: TRBJ1-4
clone_size: .
cdr3_nt: TGTGCCACCAGCGATATCCGGGCGGGTGAAAAACTGTTTTTT
cdr3_aa: CATSDIRAGEKLFF

d_call: .
v_call: TRBV9
j_call: TRBJ1-4
clone_size: .
cdr3_nt: TGTGCCAGCAGCGTTGTCGGGCGGGAGAATGAAAAACTGTTTTTT
cdr3_aa: CASSVVGRENEKLFF

d_call: TRBD1
v_call: TRBV19
j_call: TRBJ1-1
clone_size: .
cdr3_nt: TGTGCCAGTAGTACGACAGGGACAGGGAGGACTGAAGCTTTCTTT
cdr3_aa: CASSTTGTGRTEAFF

d_call: TRBD2
v_call: TRBV10-1
j_call: TRBJ2-3
clone_size: .
cdr3_nt: TGCGCCAGCAGTGAGTCGATTAGCGGGGGCCTGGGGGATACGCAGTATTTT
cdr3_aa: CASSESISGGLGDTQYF

d_call: .
v_call: TRBV2
j_call: TRBJ1-1
clone_size: .
cdr3_nt: TGTGCCAGCAGTGGACAGTTGAACACTGAAGCTTTCTTT
cdr3_aa: CASSGQLNTEAFF

d_call: TRBD1
v_call: TRBV30
j_call: TRBJ1-3
clone_size: .
cdr3_nt: TGTGCCTGGAGGACAGGGACGGCGAACACCATATATTTT
cdr3_aa: CAWRTGTANTIYF

d_call: .
v_call: TRBV5-4
j_call: TRBJ1-3
clone_size: .
cdr3_nt: TGTGCCAGCAGCCTCGGACGGGGTAGGAACACCATATATTTT
cdr3_aa: CASSLGRGRNTIYF

d_call: TRBD1
v_call: TRBV9
j_call: TRBJ2-7
clone_size: .
cdr3_nt: TGTGCCAGCACCACAGGGGTCTCTGGCGAGCAGTACTTC
cdr3_aa: CASTTGVSGEQYF

d_call: TRBD2
v_call: TRBV30
j_call: TRBJ2-5
clone_size: .
cdr3_nt: TGTGCCTGGAGTGAGGGACTAGCGGGGGGGGAGACCCAGTACTTC
cdr3_aa: CAWSEGLAGGETQYF

d_call: TRBD2
v_call: TRBV19
j_call: TRBJ2-3
clone_size: .
cdr3_nt: TGTGCCAGTAGTCTTACTAGCGGGAGCACAGATACGCAGTATTTT
cdr3_aa: CASSLTSGSTDTQYF

d_call: TRBD1
v_call: TRBV7-9
j_call: TRBJ1-3
clone_size: once
cdr3_nt: TGTGCCAGCAGCTTAGAGACAGGGGGCATTGGAAACACCATATATTTT
cdr3_aa: CASSLETGGIGNTIYF

d_call: .
v_call: TRBV7-2
j_call: TRBJ1-2
clone_size: .
cdr3_nt: TGTGCCAGCAGCTTAGAGCCAGGGTTGGCCTATGGCTACACCTTC
cdr3_aa: CASSLEPGLAYGYTF

d_call: .
v_call: TRBV20-1
j_call: TRBJ1-1
clone_size: .
cdr3_nt: TGCAGTGTTCGGGATCCCGGGCGGGCTTTCTTT
cdr3_aa: CSVRDPGRAFF